This T cell receptor (beta chain) was sequenced in a study of CD8+ T cells in alopecia areata. CDR1 is GTSNPN and CDR2 is SVGIG in the germline V gene (reference sequence). Trimming cost V 8 bases and J 1 base, with 17 bases left between them. The CDR3 has 14 residues. Study-wide findings and caveats: Clonality in the scalp and expanded CD8+ clones ranked among the top 100 were significantly decreased by tofacitinib.

Sequencing relied on a cDNA template that was reverse transcribed from extracted RNA. Here immunoSEQ multiplex PCR was the method, and the copy in TCRdb shows in-frame clones only, minus some. The sample holds 200,000 to 250,000 clones, 64% seen once. Comments on this clone: Its specificity is not known.

The sample's treatment: oral pan-JAK inhibitor, 5-10 mg twice daily. PBMCs, the starting material, were the source of sorted CD4+ and CD8+ T cells. Material: CD4+ T cells sorted from blood, obtained at week 4, from a patient treated with tofacitinib. The clonotype comes from a human donor with alopecia areata. The chain has TRBV30 and TRBJ1-1; D unresolved. CDR3 DNA: TGTGCCACAGTCCCGGTGCAGACGAACACTGAAGCTTTCTTT. This codes for CATVPVQTNTEAFF. The complete variable domain, with remaining parts taken from reference TRBV30 and TRBJ1-1, reads SQTIHQWPATLVQPVGSPLSLECTVEGTSNPNLYWYRQAAGRGLQLLFYSVGIGQISSEVPQNLSASRPQDRQFILSSKKLLLSDSGFYLCATVPVQTNTEAFFGQGTRLTVV.